The text below deals with one TCR beta chain. Trimming shortened V by 0 bases and J by 4 bases, and 10 bases separated the two germline ends. This CDR3 comprises 14 residues. Germline V lookup: CDR1 SGDLS, CDR2 YYNGEE. These data are taken from a study of technical replicates of blood from a few donors. The table came from immunoSEQ multiplex PCR; TCRdb's copy has only in-frame clones and leaves some out. The top ten hold more than 0.2% of the sample, which has about 72,000 clones, 95% to 96% seen once. This rearrangement joins TRBV9 to TRBJ1-1, with D possibly matching TRBD1 (5 bases). The sequencing sample was made of T cells isolated from PBMCs. This sequence was found in a human donor in good health. The CDR3 sequence is CASSVASGFTEAFF. CDR3 coding DNA: TGTGCCAGCAGCGTAGCTTCAGGGTTCACTGAAGCTTTCTTT.